This T cell receptor beta chain was sequenced in a study of control samples from healthy donors and cancer patients. Here immunoSEQ multiplex PCR was the method, and the copy in TCRdb shows in-frame clones only, minus some. The sample has over 100,000 clones, about 92% seen once. The TCR originated in a woman aged 50 to 65 in good health. Sequencing input: blood.

DNA of the CDR3: TGTGCCTGGACCTGGACAGGGGCGGGGGAGCAGTTCTTC. Its protein is CAWTWTGAGEQFF. The rearrangement links TRBV30 to TRBJ2-1; 9 bases are a match to TRBD1. Per the germline V gene, CDR1 is GTSNPN and CDR2 is SVGIG (reference sequence). Trimming at V came to 4 bases and at J to 10 bases, leaving 8 bases not matched to a gene. This CDR3 spans 13 amino acids.